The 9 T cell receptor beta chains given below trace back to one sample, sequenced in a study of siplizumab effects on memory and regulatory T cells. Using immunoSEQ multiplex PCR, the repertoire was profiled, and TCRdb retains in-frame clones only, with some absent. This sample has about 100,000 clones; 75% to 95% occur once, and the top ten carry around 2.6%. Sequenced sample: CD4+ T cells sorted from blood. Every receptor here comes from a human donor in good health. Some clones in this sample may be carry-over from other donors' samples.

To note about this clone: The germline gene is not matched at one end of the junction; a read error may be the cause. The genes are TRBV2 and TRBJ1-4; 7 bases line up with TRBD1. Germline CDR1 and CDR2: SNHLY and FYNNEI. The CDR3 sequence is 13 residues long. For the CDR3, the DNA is TGTGCCCGCAGTGAGTACAGGGGTGCAAAACTGTTTTTT. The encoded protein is CARSEYRGAKLFF.

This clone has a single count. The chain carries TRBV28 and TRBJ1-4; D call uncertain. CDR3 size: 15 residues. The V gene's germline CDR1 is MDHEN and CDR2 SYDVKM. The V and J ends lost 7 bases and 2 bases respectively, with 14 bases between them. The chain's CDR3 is CASIFFLTTNEKLFF. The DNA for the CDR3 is TGTGCCAGCATTTTCTTTTTGACGACTAATGAAAAACTGTTTTTT.

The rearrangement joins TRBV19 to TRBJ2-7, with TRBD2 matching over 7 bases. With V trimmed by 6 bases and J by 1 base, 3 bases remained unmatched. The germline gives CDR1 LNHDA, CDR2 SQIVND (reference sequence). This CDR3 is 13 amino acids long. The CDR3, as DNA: TGTGCCAGTAGATCTAGCGGATCCTACGAGCAGTACTTC. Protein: CASRSSGSYEQYF.

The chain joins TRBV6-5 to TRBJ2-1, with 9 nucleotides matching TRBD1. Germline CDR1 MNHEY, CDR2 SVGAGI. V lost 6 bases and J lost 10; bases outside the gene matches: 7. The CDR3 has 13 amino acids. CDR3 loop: CASSQGQGFEQFF. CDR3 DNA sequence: TGTGCCAGCAGCCAGGGACAGGGCTTCGAGCAGTTCTTC.

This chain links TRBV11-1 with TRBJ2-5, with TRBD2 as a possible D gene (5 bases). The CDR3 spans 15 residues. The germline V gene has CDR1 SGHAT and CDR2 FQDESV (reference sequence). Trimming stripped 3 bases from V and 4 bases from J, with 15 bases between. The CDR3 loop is CASSFGERVGETQYF. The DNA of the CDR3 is TGTGCCAGCAGCTTTGGTGAGAGGGTCGGAGAGACCCAGTACTTC.

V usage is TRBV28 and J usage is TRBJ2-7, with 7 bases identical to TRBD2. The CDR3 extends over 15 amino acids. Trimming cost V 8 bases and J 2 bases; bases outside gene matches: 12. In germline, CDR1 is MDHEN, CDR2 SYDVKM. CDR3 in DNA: TGTGCCAGCGGATCGGGCGGGAGCGACCCCTACGAGCAGTACTTC. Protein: CASGSGGSDPYEQYF.

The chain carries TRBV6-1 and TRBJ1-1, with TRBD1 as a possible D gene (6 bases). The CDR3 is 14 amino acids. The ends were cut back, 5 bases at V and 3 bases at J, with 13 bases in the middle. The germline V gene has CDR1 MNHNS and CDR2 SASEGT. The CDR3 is CASSRQQGDTEAFF. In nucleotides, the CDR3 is TGTGCCAGCAGTCGACAACAGGGAGACACTGAAGCTTTCTTT.

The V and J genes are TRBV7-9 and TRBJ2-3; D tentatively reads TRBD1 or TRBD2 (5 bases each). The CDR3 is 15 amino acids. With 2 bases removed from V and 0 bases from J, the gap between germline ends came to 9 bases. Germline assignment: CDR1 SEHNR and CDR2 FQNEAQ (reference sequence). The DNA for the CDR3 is TGTGCCAGCAGCTTATGGGGGAAAAGCACAGATACGCAGTATTTT. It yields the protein CASSLWGKSTDTQYF.

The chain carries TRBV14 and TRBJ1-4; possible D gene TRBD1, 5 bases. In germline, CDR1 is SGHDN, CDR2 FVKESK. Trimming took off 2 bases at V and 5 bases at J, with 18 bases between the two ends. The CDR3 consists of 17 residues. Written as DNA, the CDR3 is TGTGCCAGCAGCCAATGGGGGTTAGGAGCGGAAAATGAAAAACTGTTTTTT. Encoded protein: CASSQWGLGAENEKLFF.